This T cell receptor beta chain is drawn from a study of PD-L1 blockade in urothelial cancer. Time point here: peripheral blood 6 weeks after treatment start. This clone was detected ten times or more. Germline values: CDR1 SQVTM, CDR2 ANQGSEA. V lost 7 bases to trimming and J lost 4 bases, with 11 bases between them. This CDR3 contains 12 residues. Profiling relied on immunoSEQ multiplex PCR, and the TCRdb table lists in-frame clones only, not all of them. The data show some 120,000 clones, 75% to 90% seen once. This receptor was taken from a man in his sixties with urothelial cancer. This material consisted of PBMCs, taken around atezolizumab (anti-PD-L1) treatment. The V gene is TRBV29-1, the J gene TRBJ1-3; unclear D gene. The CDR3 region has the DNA TGCAGCGCGAGGGAGTCCGGAAACACCATATATTTT. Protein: CSARESGNTIYF.